This T cell receptor beta chain was retrieved from a study of early T cells in non-severe SARS-CoV-2 infection. Study in general: The input, bulk RNA from unsorted whole blood, was sequenced, and chains were unpaired.

The library protocol tagged individual cDNA molecules with unique molecular identifiers. TCRdb passed the 5' RACE reads through MiXCR, listing each CDR3 protein once. The table lists tens of thousands of distinct CDR3 sequences, more than 9.5% of them singletons. Study conclusions and caveats: Private and CD4 specificities were missed by VDJdb matching, skewed to anti-spike CD8.

CDR1 DFQATT and CDR2 SNEGSKA come from the germline V gene (reference sequence). V lost 1 base and J lost 6; bases outside the gene matches: 5. This CDR3 is 15 amino acids long. This clonotype was seen only a few times. The antigen is unknown. This chain links TRBV20-1 with TRBJ2-1, with 11 positions matching TRBD2. This material consisted of whole blood, taken at baseline. The receptor was isolated from an adult who was a healthcare worker with PCR-confirmed SARS-CoV-2 infection or an uninfected control (not recorded which). CDR3 region: CSARAISGGANEQFF. The CDR3 coding sequence is TGCAGTGCTAGAGCGATTAGCGGGGGGGCCAATGAGCAGTTCTTC.